This T cell receptor beta chain was sequenced for a study of Ad26.COV2.S vaccination and SARS-CoV-2 variants. This table comes from immunoSEQ multiplex PCR, and its TCRdb copy is limited to in-frame clones, with some not included. The sample lists some 640,000 clones; around 92% were seen once. Documented treatment: around 19 received Ad26.COV2.S at low or high dose, single or two shots; several received placebo; per-sample allocation not given. Day 63 after the first injection of vaccine or placebo was the sampling time. Details on this clone: Other DNA sequences from this sample encode an identical CDR3 as well.

Germline CDR1 is LGHDT and CDR2 is YNNKEL (reference sequence). The CDR3 has 14 amino acids. Unmatched junction bases numbered 3, after V lost 4 bases and J lost 1 base. The sample here was peripheral blood, taken in a trial of Ad26.COV2.S vaccine versus placebo. The chain combines TRBV3-1 (or the pseudogene TRBV3-2) with TRBJ1-1, with 7 bases fitting TRBD1. The receptor was derived from a person between 18 and 65 years old who received the Ad26.COV2.S COVID-19 vaccine or a placebo. In nucleotides, the CDR3 is TGTGCCAGCAGCCTCGGGACAGCGAACACTGAAGCTTTCTTT. This sequence encodes CASSLGTANTEAFF.